Below are 21 T cell receptor beta chains sequenced from a single sample in a study of glioma-infiltrating T cells. TCR alpha and beta CDR3 regions were amplified from RNA using iRepertoire nested multiplex PCR. TCRdb reanalysed the multiplex PCR reads using MiXCR and keeps one entry per CDR3 protein. This table has thousands of distinct CDR3 sequences, more than 25% appearing once. The sample consisted of glioma tissue, nonneoplastic brain tissue, or PBMCs (not recorded which). These receptors were taken from a human donor with low-grade glioma or glioblastoma, undergoing nonglioma brain surgery, or in good health (not recorded which).

By sample fraction, this clonotype is medium-sized. The rearrangement links TRBV27 to TRBJ2-1; D is unclear. CDR1 is MNHEY and CDR2 is SMNVEV in the germline V gene (reference sequence). V shed 0 bases and J shed 8 bases, with 14 bases lying between them. The CDR3 contains 15 residues. CDR3 nucleotide sequence: TGTGCCAGCAGTTTATCTGGCAGACTCGGCGATGAGCAGTTCTTC. Its translation is CASSLSGRLGDEQFF.

This clonotype ranks as medium-sized. The chain recombines TRBV6-2 or TRBV6-3 with TRBJ2-7; 13 bases are shared with TRBD2. The CDR3 is 18 residues long. Germline V gives CDR1 MNHEY, CDR2 SVGEGT. V lost 4 bases to trimming and J lost 3 bases; unmatched junction nucleotides: 12. This CDR3 reads CASSSPPWTSGRNYEQYV. The CDR3 DNA reads as TGTGCCAGCAGTTCCCCCCCGTGGACTAGCGGGAGAAACTACGAGCAGTACGTC.

This clonotype is deemed medium-sized. The V gene is TRBV28, the J gene TRBJ2-1; no firm D call. Germline CDR1 and CDR2: MDHEN and SYDVKM. This CDR3 is built from 13 residues. The V gene lost 4 bases and the J gene lost 6 bases, with 10 bases spanning the gap. This chain's CDR3 is CASSSSAGNEQFF. The CDR3 nucleotides read TGTGCCAGCAGTTCCAGCGCCGGCAATGAGCAGTTCTTC.

This clonotype came up many times. This may be a read error: a much more frequent sequence differs by one nucleotide. The chain joins TRBV7-2 to TRBJ1-2; no definite D call. The CDR3 is made up of 14 amino acids. Per the germline V gene, CDR1 is SGHTA and CDR2 is FQGNSA. V shed 6 bases and J shed 8 bases, with 19 bases lying between them. CDR3 amino acids: CASSPDGLQGGYTF. CDR3 nucleotide sequence: TGTGCCAGCAGTCCTGACGGGCTCCAAGGCGGCTACACCTTC.

In this sample, this clonotype turned up many times. The chain employs TRBV3-1 and TRBJ2-7, with 10 bases matching TRBD2. The CDR3 is 15 residues long. CDR1 LGHDT and CDR2 YNNKEL come from the germline V gene (reference sequence). The trim removed 4 bases at V and 1 base at J, leaving 4 bases unmatched. The DNA of the CDR3 is TGTGCCAGCAGCCCACCGACTAGCGGGTCCTACGAGCAGTACGTC. Protein sequence: CASSPPTSGSYEQYV.

The chain uses TRBV19 and TRBJ2-1, with D possibly TRBD1 on 6 matching bases. Germline-derived CDR1 and CDR2 are LNHDA and SQIVND (reference sequence). The CDR3 covers 15 residues. Trimming took 2 bases from V and 3 from J, leaving 11 bases between them. The CDR3 here is CASSIMADSYNEQFF. The CDR3 nucleotides are TGTGCCAGTAGTATAATGGCGGACAGCTACAATGAGCAGTTCTTC.

This clonotype was counted many times. The final CDR3 position lacks the conserved phenylalanine or tryptophan, pointing to a likely read error. No DNA is shown, since the ends of the CDR3 on it are uncertain; the CDR3 is the one TCRdb lists. The chain uses TRBV10-3 and TRBJ2-1; whether TRBD1, the table's D call, matches the DNA was not checked. Both ends counted, the CDR3 spans 13 residues. CDR1 and CDR2 (germline): ENHRY, SYGVKD. CDR3 sequence reads: CAISEFYAGAPNL.

In its sample, this clonotype ranks as medium-sized. The chain joins TRBV7-2 to TRBJ2-1; 8 nucleotides line up with TRBD2. V trimming: 4 bases; J trimming: 9 bases; junction bases outside the gene matches: 14. Germline V gene lookup returns CDR1 SGHTA and CDR2 FQGNSA. This CDR3 is 16 amino acids long. CDR3 coding DNA: TGTGCCAGCAGCTCCCAGCCGGGACTAGGACCCGGTGAGCAGTTCTTC. It is translated as CASSSQPGLGPGEQFF. Full variable domain (outside the CDR3, taken from reference TRBV7-2 and TRBJ2-1): GAGVSQSPSNKVTEKGKDVELRCDPISGHTALYWYRQSLGQGLEFLIYFQGNSAPDKSGLPSDRFSAERTGGSVSTLTIQRTQQEDSAVYLCASSSQPGLGPGEQFFGPGTRLTVL.

Note on this clonotype: The junction does not match germline at one end; this may be a read error. CDR3 bases: TGTGCCCGTAGTGAATCCCTCTTCAGGGACGGCGGCTATGGCTATACCTTC. Translation: CARSESLFRDGGYGYTF. The chain has TRBV25-1 and TRBJ1-2; D may be TRBD1 (5 bases). The CDR3 is made up of 17 amino acids. Germline V gene lookup returns CDR1 MGHDK and CDR2 SYGVNS.

By its share, this clonotype is medium-sized (0.01 to 0.1%). The rearrangement uses TRBV6-2 or TRBV6-3 and TRBJ2-1; D remains unclear. Trimming took off 4 bases at V and 9 bases at J, with 10 bases between the two ends. The length of the CDR3 is 12 residues. The V gene's germline CDR1 is MNHEY and CDR2 SVGEGT. DNA of the CDR3: TGTGCCAGCAGTTCCCAAATGAGTGAGCAGTTCTTC. It encodes CASSSQMSEQFF.

This clonotype has a count of ten or more. This chain connects TRBV7-9 to TRBJ1-2; D not certain. The CDR3 runs 14 residues. Trimming removed 3 bases at V and 1 base at J, with 9 bases between. Germline V gene lookup returns CDR1 SEHNR and CDR2 FQNEAQ (reference sequence). The CDR3, as DNA: TGTGCCAGCAGCTTTGAAGGATATAACTATGGCTACACCTTC. Its protein product is CASSFEGYNYGYTF.

This clonotype was counted ten times or more. V and J are TRBV12-3 or TRBV12-4 and TRBJ2-3; 9 bases are shared with TRBD1. After removal of 1 base from V and 5 bases from J, the junction contained 4 bases not matched to a gene. This CDR3 is 15 amino acids long. In nucleotides, the CDR3 is TGTGCCAGCAGTTTAGGACAGGGGGGCGAAGATACGCAGTATTTT. It yields the protein CASSLGQGGEDTQYF.

V and J are TRBV6-2 or TRBV6-3 and TRBJ1-6; no firm D call. CDR1 is MNHEY, CDR2 SVGEGT, per germline. Trimming pared 10 bases from V and 7 bases from J, leaving 26 bases between. The CDR3 extends over 17 amino acids. The CDR3 protein is CATQHDPFIDSNSPLHF. The DNA of the CDR3 is TGTGCCACCCAACACGACCCCTTCATAGATAGCAATTCACCCCTCCACTTT.

This clonotype occurred once. At one end the junction does not follow the germline gene, possibly because of a read error. The chain has TRBV6-1 and TRBJ1-1, with TRBD1 matching 8 bases. The germline V gene has CDR1 MNHNS and CDR2 SASEGT. The CDR3 consists of 16 residues. CDR3 sequence (DNA): TGTGCCGACAGCCTTCGACAGGGGATTACGGTCACTCAAGCTTTCTTT. It encodes CADSLRQGITVTQAFF.

This clonotype is medium-sized. The chain combines TRBV12-3 or TRBV12-4 with TRBJ2-5, with D possibly matching TRBD2 (5 bases). The CDR3 runs to 12 residues. V dropped 5 bases and J dropped 4 bases, with 8 bases sitting between them. The CDR3 reads CASSQSGETQYF. DNA for the CDR3: TGTGCCAGCAGTCAAAGCGGAGAGACCCAGTACTTC.

A note on this clonotype: At one end, the junction sequence differs from germline, possibly due to a read error. The gene calls are TRBV6-1 and TRBJ1-5; 8 bases fit TRBD1. From germline, CDR1 is MNHNS and CDR2 SASEGT. This CDR3 is 14 amino acids long. The CDR3 loop is CASRRDRGAQPRRF. DNA for the CDR3: TGTGCGAGCAGACGCGACAGGGGCGCTCAGCCCCGGCGTTTT.

This clonotype occurred many times. The chain employs TRBV6-6 and TRBJ2-5; D is unresolved. V lost 0 bases, J lost 4 bases, and 15 bases lay in between. CDR3 length equals 16 residues. Looked up from germline, CDR1 is MNHNY and CDR2 is SVGAGI (reference sequence). The CDR3 loop is CASSYSSRRIRETQYF. Written as DNA, the CDR3 is TGTGCCAGCAGTTACTCGTCCAGGCGTATACGAGAGACCCAGTACTTC.

This clonotype was observed many times. This chain links TRBV10-3 with TRBJ2-1; tentatively, D is TRBD2 (5 bases). From germline, CDR1 is ENHRY and CDR2 SYGVKD. Trimming cost V 10 bases and J 5 bases, with 15 bases left between them. The CDR3 consists of 13 residues. The CDR3 coding sequence is TGTGCCACCCGACTATCCCAAGACAATGAGCAGTTCTTC. Translation: CATRLSQDNEQFF.

In this sample, this clonotype turned up many times. The V gene is TRBV11-2, the J gene TRBJ1-2; D not certain. From germline, CDR1 is SGHAT and CDR2 FQNNGV. CDR3 length: 15 residues. Trimming cost V 0 bases and J 5 bases, with 13 bases left between them. CDR3 nucleotide sequence: TGTGCCAGCAGCTTAGATTGGAACGGCCCGTATGGCTACACCTTC. It codes for CASSLDWNGPYGYTF.

By share of the sample, this clonotype is medium-sized. The CDR3 loop is CASGPPTSNTGELFF. CDR3 coding DNA: TGTGCCAGCGGGCCGCCGACCTCGAACACCGGGGAGCTGTTTTTT. The rearrangement joins TRBV27 to TRBJ2-2; D is undetermined. Per the germline V gene, CDR1 is MNHEY and CDR2 is SMNVEV (reference sequence). The CDR3 consists of 15 residues. Trimming shortened V by 8 bases and J by 0 bases, and 13 bases separated the two germline ends.

On this clonotype itself: Mismatch with germline at one junction end may stem from a read error. V is TRBV27 and J is TRBJ1-1; D remains ambiguous. CDR1 is MNHEY and CDR2 is SMNVEV in the germline V gene (reference sequence). The CDR3 has 13 residues. The CDR3 nucleotides read TGTGCCAGCAGTTTATCGGGAAACACTGAAGTTTTCTTT. Translation gives CASSLSGNTEVFF.